Listed below are T cell receptor beta chains from one sample, sequenced in a study of blood T cell repertoires in COVID-19. Assay used: immunoSEQ multiplex PCR; TCRdb lists only in-frame clones, some missing. There are approximately 180,000 clones in the sample; roughly 91% occur only once, and 4.4% lies in the top ten. The specimen was peripheral blood. The receptors originated from a human donor in a cohort sampled during active COVID-19. Both conserved end residues are part of each CDR3.

CDR3 protein	CDR3 length	V gene
CASSQDAGSDTEAFF	15	TRBV4-3
CAWSELSSTDTQYF	14	TRBV30
CASMVGGGGYEQYF	14	TRBV2
CASSFATGNTEAFF	14	TRBV7-9
CASSLALGGSTDTQYF	16	TRBV7-2
CASGLLGGGSYEQYF	15	TRBV12-5
CASSLGTATSGNTIYF	16	TRBV3-1/TRBV3-2
CASSIRTSGSVGYEQYF	17	TRBV21-1
CASSLTGGPAPYEQYF	16	TRBV6-2/TRBV6-3
CASSKDRGEDIQYF	14	TRBV27
CASSLDYSQGEKLFF	15	TRBV5-1
CASSQGGWNTEAFF	14	TRBV4-1
CARDRYYEQYF	11	TRBV5-4
CASRDRAAVRGTQYF	15	TRBV19
CASSIEGRHEQYF	13	TRBV6-5
CASNGGNTGELFF	13	TRBV6-7
CASSVGPGNPYEQYF	15	TRBV9
CASSQDEGSPLHF	13	TRBV4-1
CASSLNGGTDTQYF	14	TRBV5-1
CASSLQGTSGTEAFF	15	TRBV5-1
CASSYLAGGNEQFF	14	TRBV27
CASSFGFGETQYF	13	TRBV7-2
CASSQTRLAYQETQYF	16	TRBV7-2
CASSTYGQGRGYTF	14	TRBV19
CASSLIGQINEQFF	14	TRBV27
CATSDPTGAGEQYF	14	TRBV24-1
CATSVWGGGYTF	12	TRBV24-1
CASSLVLAQETQYF	14	TRBV7-8
CASSFRQGDEQYF	13	TRBV5-1
CASSTGLDPTDTQYF	15	TRBV7-9
CASSGGNEQYF	11	TRBV4-1
CASSFSRHLSTDTQYF	16	TRBV5-5
CASSGDRVGEETQYF	15	TRBV10-1
CASSWTGTGAYEQYF	15	TRBV5-1
CASSVYSTDTQYF	13	TRBV5-5
CASSIPDTENIQYF	14	TRBV23-1
CASSIYRGANTEAFF	15	TRBV6-5
CATSDLALASGGGTQYF	17	TRBV24-1
CASSLGGRGFYNEQFF	16	TRBV11-2
CASSLFNYHEQYF	13	TRBV5-8
CASSQDEKYEQYF	13	TRBV3-1/TRBV3-2
CASSLQGSETQYF	13	TRBV5-1